The entry that follows covers one TCR beta chain sequence. This sample stems from a study of blood T cell repertoires in COVID-19. Study context: Samples representing acute and convalescent COVID-19 were sourced from the United States, Italy and Spain.

The CDR3 has 14 amino acids. With 5 bases clipped from V and 6 bases from J, the junction kept 4 bases outside the gene matches. Germline CDR1 SNHLY, CDR2 FYNNEI. Only in-frame clones appear in the TCRdb table, and some are missing; sequencing was by immunoSEQ multiplex PCR. The top ten hold roughly 1.7% of the sample, which has about 100,000 clones, 70% to 90% seen once. Sequencing input: peripheral blood. The V call is TRBV2, the J call TRBJ2-1, with TRBD2 matching 10 bases. The TCR originated in an elderly man with acute or convalescent COVID-19. The CDR3 nucleotides read TGTGCCAGCAGTCCACTAGCGGGATCCAATGAGCAGTTCTTC. Amino acids: CASSPLAGSNEQFF.